These T cell receptor beta chains were read from a single sample in a study of PD-L1 blockade in urothelial cancer. Generated by immunoSEQ multiplex PCR, the TCRdb table keeps only in-frame clones and is missing some. The sample lists under 80,000 clones, about four fifths occurring once. The starting material was PBMCs, obtained around atezolizumab (anti-PD-L1) treatment. The receptors shown here come from a man between 65 and 85 years old with urothelial cancer. Both conserved end residues are part of each CDR3. The D gene is left open where the match is weak. The size field is filled for only some rows; it gives once, few, many or a size class.

J gene	V gene	D gene	clone size	CDR3 DNA	CDR3 protein
TRBJ2-5	TRBV9	TRBD2	-	TGTGCCAGCAGCCTTACCGGGGGGGGGTACCAAGAGACCCAGTACTTC	CASSLTGGGYQETQYF
TRBJ2-3	TRBV7-3	-	-	TGTGCCAGCAGCTCCGGGACTAGCACAGATACGCAGTATTTT	CASSSGTSTDTQYF
TRBJ1-2	TRBV12-5	-	-	TGTGCTAGTGGTTTGCCGGGTCGTGGCTACACCTTC	CASGLPGRGYTF
TRBJ2-7	TRBV9	-	-	TGTGCCAGCAGCACCGGACTCGAGCTTTACGAGCAGTACTTC	CASSTGLELYEQYF
TRBJ2-2	TRBV12-5	TRBD2	-	TGTGCTAGTGGTTTGGTAGTCGGGGGGGGTATCACCGGGGAGCTGTTTTTT	CASGLVVGGGITGELFF
TRBJ2-6	TRBV28	TRBD2	-	TGTGCCAGCAGTTTCGGAAGCGGGAGTTCTGGGGCCAACGTCCTGACTTTC	CASSFGSGSSGANVLTF
TRBJ2-5	TRBV7-2	-	-	TGTGCCAGCAGCTGGGGGGGGCCCCAAGAGACCCAGTACTTC	CASSWGGPQETQYF
TRBJ1-1	TRBV5-5	TRBD1	-	TGTGCCAGCAGCCCCTCCGGACAGGGGAGGACTGAAGCTTTCTTT	CASSPSGQGRTEAFF
TRBJ2-7	TRBV18	-	-	TGTGCCAGCTCACAGTCGACAGGTACCTACGAGCAGTACTTC	CASSQSTGTYEQYF
TRBJ1-2	TRBV6-1	-	-	TGTGCCAGCAGTGAAGGGAGCTATGGCTACACCTTC	CASSEGSYGYTF
TRBJ2-5	TRBV7-9	TRBD1	once	TGTGCCAGCAGCTTAAGCCGCGGGACAGGGGGCCTGGGGCAAGAGACCCAGTACTTC	CASSLSRGTGGLGQETQYF
TRBJ2-1	TRBV5-8	-	few	TGTGCCAGCAGCTTGGCCCCTAGCTCCTACAATGAGCAGTTCTTC	CASSLAPSSYNEQFF
TRBJ2-7	TRBV6-6	-	few	TGTGCCAGCAGCCCACTAGGGGGCGAGCAGTACTTC	CASSPLGGEQYF
TRBJ2-1	TRBV7-3	TRBD2	-	TGTGCCAGCAGCCCAAAAAGGACTAGCGGGAGAATTAATGAGCAGTTCTTC	CASSPKRTSGRINEQFF
TRBJ1-5	TRBV4-3	-	-	TGCGCCAGCAGCCAAGAAAACAGGGCAGGTCAGCCCCAGCATTTT	CASSQENRAGQPQHF
TRBJ2-7	TRBV7-2	TRBD1	once	TGTGCCAGCATCCTCGCCCCGGACAGGGACGAGCAGTACTTC	CASILAPDRDEQYF